What follows are 25 T cell receptor beta chains derived from one specimen sequenced in a study of blood T cell repertoires in COVID-19. The assay was immunoSEQ multiplex PCR, and TCRdb's table has in-frame clones only and misses some. The profile shows approximately 200,000 clones, about 85% of them singletons. Sequences were obtained from peripheral blood. The receptors come from a woman older than 75 with COVID-19, enrolled during active disease.

This clone was observed once. The CDR3 region is CASSLRAVGSASPLHF. The CDR3 DNA reads as TGTGCCAGCAGTTTAAGGGCAGTAGGGAGCGCTTCACCCCTCCACTTT. The chain joins TRBV28 to TRBJ1-6; D remains ambiguous. CDR3 size: 16 residues. Trimming took off 2 bases at V and 9 bases at J, with 17 bases between the two ends. Per germline, CDR1 MDHEN and CDR2 SYDVKM. Filled out from reference TRBV28 and TRBJ1-6, the complete variable domain reads DVKVTQSSRYLVKRTGEKVFLECVQDMDHENMFWYRQDPGLGLRLIYFSYDVKMKEKGDIPEGYSVSREKKERFSLILESASTNQTSMYLCASSLRAVGSASPLHFGNGTRLTVT.

V gene TRBV6-6 combines with J gene TRBJ2-3; 8 nucleotides align to TRBD2. CDR3 length: 14 residues. Germline values: CDR1 MNHNY, CDR2 SVGAGI (reference sequence). Trimming at V came to 5 bases and at J to 2 bases, leaving 3 bases not matched to a gene. This CDR3 reads CASSPGLDTDTQYF. The DNA for the CDR3 is TGTGCCAGCAGTCCGGGACTAGACACAGATACGCAGTATTTT.

This sequence joins TRBV6-5 and TRBJ2-3, with 12 nucleotides matching TRBD2. The germline V gene has CDR1 MNHEY and CDR2 SVGAGI. The CDR3 extends over 15 amino acids. V was pared by 6 bases and J by 4 bases, with 5 bases of the junction left unmatched. The CDR3 nucleotides read TGTGCCAGCAGGGGGGGACTAGCGGGCGCAGATACGCAGTATTTT. Translation gives CASRGGLAGADTQYF.

The count of this clone is one. CDR3 in DNA: TGCGCCAGCAGCACCGGACGACAGGGGCCCACAGATACGCAGTATTTT. It translates to CASSTGRQGPTDTQYF. The rearrangement uses TRBV5-1 and TRBJ2-3; 8 nucleotides line up with TRBD1. Germline V gene lookup returns CDR1 SGHRS and CDR2 YFSETQ. Germline trimming cut 4 bases from V and 2 bases from J; bases unmatched to any gene: 9. The CDR3 runs to 16 residues.

This chain joins TRBV6-5 and TRBJ1-3; the match to TRBD1 covers 9 bases. The CDR3 is 15 residues long. The J segment lost 0 bases and the V segment lost 7 bases, leaving 4 bases of the junction unmatched. Per the germline V gene, CDR1 is MNHEY and CDR2 is SVGAGI. CDR3 sequence: CASTTGGNSGNTIYF. In DNA form, the CDR3 reads TGTGCCAGCACTACAGGGGGCAACTCTGGAAACACCATATATTTT.

The chain employs TRBV7-2 and TRBJ1-1; tentative D call: TRBD1 (6 bases). Germline CDR1 reads SGHTA; CDR2 reads FQGNSA. The CDR3 length is 12 residues. V lost 5 bases and J lost 7, with 11 bases in between. CDR3 sequence reads: CASSPRQVEAFF. CDR3 in DNA: TGTGCCAGCAGCCCGAGACAGGTTGAAGCTTTCTTT.

This chain connects TRBV27 to TRBJ1-5; possibly TRBD1 for D (5 bases). Germline-derived CDR1 and CDR2 are MNHEY and SMNVEV (reference sequence). V was clipped by 6 bases and J by 3 bases, with 15 bases between them. The CDR3 spans 15 residues. The CDR3, as DNA: TGTGCCAGCAGCCGGCGCAGGGTCGACAATCAGCCCCAGCATTTT. Amino acids: CASSRRRVDNQPQHF.

Written as DNA, the CDR3 is TGTGCCAGCAGCTTGAGCTCGACAGGTCAAGAGACCCAGTACTTC. Protein product: CASSLSSTGQETQYF. The chain joins TRBV7-2 to TRBJ2-5; possible D gene TRBD1, 6 bases. V gave up 3 bases and J gave up 2 bases, with 13 bases separating them. The CDR3 extends over 15 amino acids. CDR1 and CDR2 (germline): SGHTA, FQGNSA.

The V call is TRBV6-2 or TRBV6-3, the J call TRBJ1-5, with D perhaps TRBD1 (5 bases). CDR1 is MNHEY, CDR2 SVGEGT, per germline. This CDR3 has 17 residues. V lost 0 bases and J lost 6, with 18 bases in between. Here the CDR3 DNA reads TGTGCCAGCAGTTACTCTCCAGGGAGGGATCGGGGTCAGCCCCAGCATTTT. It is translated as CASSYSPGRDRGQPQHF.

This chain uses TRBV6-5 with TRBJ2-1, with TRBD1 as a possible D gene (6 bases). The CDR3 is 15 amino acids. Deletions cut 5 bases from V and 3 bases from J, with 14 bases between. Germline-derived CDR1 and CDR2 are MNHEY and SVGAGI. CDR3 region: CASSPRTAVYNEQFF. The CDR3 nucleotides are TGTGCCAGCAGTCCACGGACAGCCGTCTACAATGAGCAGTTCTTC.

The gene calls are TRBV4-1 and TRBJ1-5; D call uncertain. The CDR3 is 15 amino acids. CDR1 MGHRA and CDR2 YSYEKL come from the germline V gene. The ends were cut back, 2 bases at V and 0 bases at J, with 8 bases in the middle. CDR3 sequence: CASSQSGVSNQPQHF. Here the CDR3 DNA reads TGCGCCAGCAGCCAATCAGGTGTTAGCAATCAGCCCCAGCATTTT.

In the case of this clone: Other DNA sequences in the same sample also yield this CDR3. The chain is built from TRBV12-3 or TRBV12-4 and TRBJ1-1; tentatively, D is TRBD1 (6 bases). Trimming stripped 5 bases from V and 0 bases from J, with 7 bases between. The length of the CDR3 is 13 residues. The CDR3 region is CASSTGMNTEAFF. Here the CDR3 DNA reads TGTGCCAGCAGTACAGGGATGAACACTGAAGCTTTCTTT.

The chain couples TRBV29-1 to TRBJ2-7; 8 nucleotides match TRBD1. Germline V gene lookup returns CDR1 SQVTM and CDR2 ANQGSEA. This CDR3 is 12 amino acids long. J gave up 4 bases and V 7 bases, and 6 bases lay outside the gene matches. The chain's CDR3 is CSALDRAYEQYF. CDR3 DNA: TGCAGCGCCCTGGACAGGGCGTACGAGCAGTACTTC.

J is TRBJ1-6 and V is TRBV18, with D possibly being TRBD1 (6 bases). This CDR3 has 14 residues. V lost 3 bases to trimming and J lost 6 bases, with 9 bases between them. The germline V gene encodes CDR1 KGHSH and CDR2 LQKENI. Here the CDR3 DNA reads TGTGCCAGCTCACCCACAGGGAGTAATTCACCCCTCCACTTT. Protein: CASSPTGSNSPLHF. The entire variable domain, with the rest obtained from reference TRBV18 and TRBJ1-6, is as follows: NAGVMQNPRHLVRRRGQEARLRCSPMKGHSHVYWYRQLPEEGLKFMVYLQKENIIDESGMPKERFSAEFPKEGPSILRIQQVVRGDSAAYFCASSPTGSNSPLHFGNGTRLTVT.

This chain uses TRBV30 with TRBJ2-2; D might be TRBD1 (6 bases). The germline V gene has CDR1 GTSNPN and CDR2 SVGIG (reference sequence). V gave up 5 bases and J gave up 2 bases, with 12 bases separating them. This CDR3 region has 14 residues. Here the CDR3 reads CAWAGTLNTGELFF. DNA of the CDR3: TGTGCCTGGGCCGGGACACTAAACACCGGGGAGCTGTTTTTT.

The rearrangement uses TRBV3-1 (or the pseudogene TRBV3-2) and TRBJ1-3; 9 positions match TRBD1. V lost 6 bases and J lost 0; bases outside the gene matches: 3. The CDR3 sequence is 15 residues long. The germline CDR1 and CDR2 sequences are LGHDT and YNNKEL (reference sequence). The CDR3 bases are TGTGCCAGCAGGGACAGGGGTTTCTCTGGAAACACCATATATTTT. Translating it yields CASRDRGFSGNTIYF.

The rearrangement uses TRBV7-9 and TRBJ1-2; D unresolved. Trimming pared 0 bases from V and 10 bases from J, leaving 12 bases between. This CDR3 contains 13 residues. The germline gives CDR1 SEHNR, CDR2 FQNEAQ (reference sequence). This CDR3 reads CASSLAPSRYYTF. In nucleotides, the CDR3 is TGTGCCAGCAGCTTAGCCCCAAGCAGGTACTACACCTTC.

This clone was seen a few times. The rearrangement links TRBV5-4 to TRBJ2-4; weak D call: TRBD1 (5 bases). From germline, CDR1 is SGHNT and CDR2 YYREEE (reference sequence). This CDR3 contains 17 residues. The V gene lost 3 bases and the J gene lost 1 base, with 17 bases spanning the gap. The CDR3 sequence: CASSWRTGDFAKNIQYF. The CDR3 DNA is TGTGCCAGCAGCTGGCGTACAGGAGACTTCGCCAAAAACATTCAGTACTTC.

The rearrangement links TRBV5-1 to TRBJ2-5, with D perhaps matching TRBD2 (6 bases). Trimming took off 4 bases at V and 1 base at J, with 8 bases between the two ends. This CDR3 is 13 amino acids long. The germline V gene has CDR1 SGHRS and CDR2 YFSETQ. CDR3: CASSEGLQETQYF. The DNA for the CDR3 is TGCGCCAGCAGCGAGGGACTCCAAGAGACCCAGTACTTC.

The DNA for the CDR3 is TGCGCCAGCAGCTTGCTTGCGGGGGGAGCCCTCGGGGAGACCCAGTACTTC. The encoded protein is CASSLLAGGALGETQYF. This sequence joins TRBV5-1 and TRBJ2-5; 8 nucleotides line up with TRBD2. Germline V gene lookup returns CDR1 SGHRS and CDR2 YFSETQ. Unmatched junction bases numbered 13, after V lost 1 base and J lost 5 bases. CDR3 length equals 17 residues.

This clone has only one observation. The J gene is TRBJ1-3, the V gene TRBV6-5; tentative D call: TRBD1 (6 bases). There are 13 residues in the CDR3. Trimming removed 7 bases at V and 4 bases at J, with 11 bases between. The germline CDR1 and CDR2 sequences are MNHEY and SVGAGI. CDR3 loop: CASNREVGNTIYF. Here the CDR3 DNA reads TGTGCCAGCAACAGGGAAGTAGGAAACACCATATATTTT.

This chain joins TRBV19 and TRBJ1-1, with D unresolved. This CDR3 comprises 15 residues. Germline V gene data show CDR1 as LNHDA and CDR2 as SQIVND (reference sequence). Trimming took off 1 base at V and 2 bases at J, with 11 bases between the two ends. CDR3: CASSIGTGINTEAFF. CDR3 bases: TGTGCCAGTAGTATAGGTACGGGGATAAACACTGAAGCTTTCTTT.

The rearrangement links TRBV7-9 to TRBJ1-4, with a tentative D call TRBD1 (5 bases). Trimming shortened V by 6 bases and J by 0 bases, and 8 bases separated the two germline ends. The CDR3 runs to 14 residues. Looked up from germline, CDR1 is SEHNR and CDR2 is FQNEAQ (reference sequence). The CDR3 nucleotides are TGTGCCAGCAGGGCAGGGCCAACTAATGAAAAACTGTTTTTT. Protein product: CASRAGPTNEKLFF.

The rearrangement links TRBV7-2 to TRBJ2-4; D perhaps matches TRBD2 (6 bases). Germline lookup yields CDR1 SGHTA and CDR2 FQGNSA. CDR3 length: 16 residues. Trimming removed 5 bases from V and 3 bases from J, with 17 bases in between. Here the CDR3 reads CASSTRAGLGKNIQYF. The CDR3 bases are TGTGCCAGCAGCACTCGGGCGGGACTGGGCAAAAACATTCAGTACTTC.

This clone was detected once. V usage is TRBV7-9 and J usage is TRBJ2-3; D is uncertain. V shed 6 bases and J shed 4 bases, with 5 bases lying between them. The CDR3 is 11 residues long. Germline V gene sequence: CDR1 SEHNR, CDR2 FQNEAQ (reference sequence). CDR3 DNA: TGTGCCAGCAGTACTGCAGATACGCAGTATTTT. Translated, it gives CASSTADTQYF.